The following is a T cell receptor (beta chain) sequence with its context. Its antigen is still unknown. The data stem from a study of T cells in Graves' hyperthyroidism and ophthalmopathy. The study's findings and limits: Within blood appeared most thyroid clonotypes that had expanded above 0.001.

It was RNA transcripts that yielded the amplified TCR beta CDR3 regions. Primed by the HTBI set, a first-round RT-PCR was run on the TCR CDR3. One entry per CDR3 protein results from TCRdb running MiXCR on the multiplex PCR reads. This table has approximately 610,000 distinct CDR3 sequences, around 15% appearing once. The clonotype comes from a woman in her late teens or twenties with Graves' hyperthyroidism. The specimen was blood.

The CDR3 DNA reads TGTGCCAGCAGTGGGATCCTTGGCTATGGCTACACCTTC. Amino acids: CASSGILGYGYTF. The chain is built from TRBV6-1 and TRBJ1-2; D is undetermined. Trimming stripped 4 bases from V and 4 bases from J, with 10 bases between. The CDR3 is made up of 13 amino acids. Germline V gives CDR1 MNHNS, CDR2 SASEGT.